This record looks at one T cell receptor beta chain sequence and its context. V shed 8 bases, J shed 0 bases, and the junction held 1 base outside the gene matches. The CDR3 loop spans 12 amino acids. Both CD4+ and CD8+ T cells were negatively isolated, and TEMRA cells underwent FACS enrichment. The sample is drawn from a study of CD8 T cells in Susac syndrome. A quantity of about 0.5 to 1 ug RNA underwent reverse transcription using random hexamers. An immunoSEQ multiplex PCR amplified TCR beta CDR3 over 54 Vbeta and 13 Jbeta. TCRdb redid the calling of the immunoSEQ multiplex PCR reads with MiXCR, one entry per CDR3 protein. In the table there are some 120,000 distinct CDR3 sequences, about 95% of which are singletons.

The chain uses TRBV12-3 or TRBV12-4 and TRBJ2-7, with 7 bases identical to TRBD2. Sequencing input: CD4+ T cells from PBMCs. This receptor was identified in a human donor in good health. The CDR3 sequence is CASGRGSYEQYF. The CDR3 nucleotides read TGTGCCAGCGGGAGGGGCTCCTACGAGCAGTACTTC.